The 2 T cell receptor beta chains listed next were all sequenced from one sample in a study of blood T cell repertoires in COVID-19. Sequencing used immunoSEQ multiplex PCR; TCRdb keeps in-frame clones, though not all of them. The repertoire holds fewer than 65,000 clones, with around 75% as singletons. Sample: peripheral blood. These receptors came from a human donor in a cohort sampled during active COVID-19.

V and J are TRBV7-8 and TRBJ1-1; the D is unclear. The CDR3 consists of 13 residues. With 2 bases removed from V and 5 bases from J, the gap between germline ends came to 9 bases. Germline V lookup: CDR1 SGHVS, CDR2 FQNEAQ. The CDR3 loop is CASSLLRETEAFF. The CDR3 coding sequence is TGTGCCAGCAGCTTATTGAGGGAAACTGAAGCTTTCTTT.

CDR3 DNA sequence: TGTGCCAGCAGTGACAGGGGGCCCAAGACAGATACGCAGTATTTT. Amino acid sequence: CASSDRGPKTDTQYF. The chain links TRBV6-1 to TRBJ2-3; 8 nucleotides line up with TRBD1. Trimming cost V 3 bases and J 3 bases; bases outside gene matches: 5. Germline V gives CDR1 MNHNS, CDR2 SASEGT. The CDR3 runs 15 residues.